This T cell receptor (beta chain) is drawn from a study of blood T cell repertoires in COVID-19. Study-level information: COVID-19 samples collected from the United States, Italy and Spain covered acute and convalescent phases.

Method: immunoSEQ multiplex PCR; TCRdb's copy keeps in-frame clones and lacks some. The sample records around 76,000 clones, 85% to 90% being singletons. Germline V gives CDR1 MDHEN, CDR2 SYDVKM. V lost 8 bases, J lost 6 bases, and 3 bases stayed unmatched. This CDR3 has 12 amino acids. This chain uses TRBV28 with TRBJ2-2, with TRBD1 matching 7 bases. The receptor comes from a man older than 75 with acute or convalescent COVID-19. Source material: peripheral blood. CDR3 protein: CASDRASGELFF. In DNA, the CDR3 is TGTGCCAGCGACAGGGCTTCCGGGGAGCTGTTTTTT.